One and the same sample provided the 26 T cell receptor beta chains below, sequenced in a study of regulatory T cells in long-lasting Graves disease. The sample's time point: persistent/refractory GD, antithyroid drugs over 5 years with positive TRAb. TCR sequences were obtained from RNA taken from PBMCs. Arm-PCR of CDR3 regions and iRepertoire HTBI primers were used to build TCR beta libraries. TCRdb fed the multiplex PCR reads into MiXCR, producing one record per CDR3 protein. The sample yields some 330,000 distinct CDR3 sequences, approximately 25% seen once. Source: peripheral blood mononuclear cells (PBMCs), taken when the disease was refractory, from a patient treated with antithyroid drugs. The receptor source for this set is a woman aged 40 to 55 with Graves disease.

The table lists this clonotype with a few counts. The rearrangement links TRBV7-6 to TRBJ2-4, with TRBD2 identical over 8 bases. Losses at the gene ends were 4 bases for V and 2 bases for J; bases not matched to a gene: 7. The CDR3 consists of 16 residues. Per germline, CDR1 SGHVS and CDR2 FNYEAQ. CDR3 sequence (DNA): TGTGCCAGCAGCTCCCGGCTTAGCGGGACCAAAAACATTCAGTACTTC. Translating gives CASSSRLSGTKNIQYF.

This clonotype appeared many times. V is TRBV28 and J is TRBJ1-1; D unclear. CDR1 MDHEN and CDR2 SYDVKM come from the germline V gene. Trimming took off 5 bases at V and 0 bases at J, with 7 bases between the two ends. The CDR3 covers 13 residues. The CDR3 region has the DNA TGTGCCAGCAGTCAATATTTGAACACTGAAGCTTTCTTT. Protein sequence: CASSQYLNTEAFF.

This clonotype was detected many times. The V gene is TRBV12-3 or TRBV12-4, the J gene TRBJ1-6; TRBD1 matches 7 bases. The CDR3 is 16 residues long. Trimming took 4 bases from V and 7 from J; bases not matched to a gene: 10. CDR3 sequence reads: CASSSAPSGGNSPLHF. The CDR3 DNA reads TGTGCCAGCAGTTCCGCACCTTCAGGGGGGAATTCACCCCTCCACTTT.

CDR3 bases: TGTGCCATCACCCCCCGGCAGGGGGATGCTTACGAGCAGTACTTC. This codes for CAITPRQGDAYEQYF. V and J are TRBV10-3 and TRBJ2-7; 7 nucleotides line up with TRBD1. The J segment lost 4 bases and the V segment lost 7 bases, leaving 13 bases of the junction unmatched. Germline CDR1 is ENHRY and CDR2 is SYGVKD. The CDR3 contains 15 residues.

The chain combines TRBV27 with TRBJ2-6, with 11 bases matching TRBD2. Germline V CDR1 and CDR2: MNHEY, SMNVEV (reference sequence). This CDR3 has 15 amino acids. Trimming cost V 6 bases and J 8 bases; bases outside gene matches: 6. The CDR3 DNA reads TGTGCCAGCAGCCGCGGGACTAGCGGTACCAACGTCCTGACTTTC. Its protein is CASSRGTSGTNVLTF.

The chain has TRBV7-8 and TRBJ2-3; D is perhaps TRBD2 (5 bases). The CDR3 totals 17 residues. Trimming pared 0 bases from V and 0 bases from J, leaving 13 bases between. Germline assignment: CDR1 SGHVS and CDR2 FQNEAQ. For the CDR3, the DNA is TGTGCCAGCAGCTTAGCGTATGAGGGAAATAGCACAGATACGCAGTATTTT. This translates into CASSLAYEGNSTDTQYF.

This clonotype was detected only a few times. The rearrangement links TRBV7-2 to TRBJ2-4; D is unclear. The germline V and J ends were trimmed by 5 bases and 0 bases, with 8 bases remaining between them. The CDR3 covers 14 residues. Germline values: CDR1 SGHTA, CDR2 FQGNSA. Here the CDR3 DNA reads TGTGCCAGCAGCCCCTTGAGAGCCAAAAACATTCAGTACTTC. It translates to CASSPLRAKNIQYF.

This clonotype has a count of ten or more. The genes are TRBV24-1 and TRBJ2-5, with D hard to call. V dropped 5 bases and J dropped 5 bases, with 17 bases sitting between them. The CDR3 covers 15 residues. The V gene's germline CDR1 is KGHDR and CDR2 SFDVKD. The CDR3 loop is CATSVGSRTGETQYF. CDR3 nucleotide sequence: TGTGCCACCAGTGTGGGTTCCAGGACCGGTGAGACCCAGTACTTC.

The chain employs TRBV20-1 and TRBJ2-2; D is unclear. In germline, CDR1 is DFQATT, CDR2 SNEGSKA (reference sequence). The CDR3 runs to 13 residues. With 3 bases removed from V and 3 bases from J, the gap between germline ends came to 8 bases. Here the CDR3 DNA reads TGCAGTGCTAGTTGGCGGCACACCGGGGAGCTGTTTTTT. This sequence encodes CSASWRHTGELFF.

This clonotype occurred many times. The J gene is TRBJ1-4, the V gene TRBV2, with TRBD1 identical over 8 bases. The CDR3 covers 13 residues. Trimming at V came to 8 bases and at J to 8 bases, leaving 7 bases not matched to a gene. Germline-derived CDR1 and CDR2 are SNHLY and FYNNEI. CDR3 sequence: CASGDRGYEKLFF. In DNA form, the CDR3 reads TGTGCCAGCGGAGACAGGGGATACGAAAAACTGTTTTTT.

This clonotype was counted ten times or more. The V call is TRBV6-1, the J call TRBJ1-4; D is unclear. The V and J ends lost 6 bases and 8 bases respectively, with 7 bases between them. CDR1 and CDR2 from the germline V gene are MNHNS and SASEGT. The CDR3 extends over 11 amino acids. The CDR3 is CASRKWEKLFF. CDR3 nucleotide sequence: TGTGCCAGCAGGAAGTGGGAAAAACTGTTTTTT.

The chain carries TRBV7-9 and TRBJ1-6; TRBD1 is a possible D gene (6 bases). V gave up 2 bases and J gave up 4 bases, with 9 bases separating them. This CDR3 spans 15 amino acids. Germline V gene sequence: CDR1 SEHNR, CDR2 FQNEAQ (reference sequence). In nucleotides, the CDR3 is TGTGCCAGCAGCTTAACAGGACAGTATAATTCACCCCTCCACTTT. Protein product: CASSLTGQYNSPLHF.

The V gene is TRBV12-3 or TRBV12-4, the J gene TRBJ2-3, with D possibly TRBD2 on 6 matching bases. V shed 8 bases and J shed 0 bases, with 18 bases lying between them. This CDR3 is built from 16 residues. CDR3 nucleotides: TGTGCCAGCGGTCCTGGACGGGGGTCTAGCACAGATACGCAGTATTTT. Protein sequence: CASGPGRGSSTDTQYF.

This clonotype came up a few times. The rearrangement uses TRBV11-2 and TRBJ2-5; 9 bases are a match to TRBD1. Germline assignment: CDR1 SGHAT and CDR2 FQNNGV. Losses at the gene ends were 4 bases for V and 6 bases for J; bases not matched to a gene: 12. There are 16 residues in the CDR3. The CDR3: CASSSITGGRLKTQYF. For the CDR3, the DNA is TGTGCCAGCAGCTCTATTACAGGGGGCAGGCTTAAGACCCAGTACTTC.

This clonotype was counted ten times or more. The chain links TRBV27 to TRBJ2-5; D call uncertain. Germline assignment: CDR1 MNHEY and CDR2 SMNVEV (reference sequence). The CDR3 loop spans 14 amino acids. V gave up 7 bases and J gave up 5 bases, with 17 bases separating them. CDR3 region: CASKGTSVVETQYF. The CDR3 region has the DNA TGTGCCAGCAAGGGCACCTCCGTCGTGGAGACCCAGTACTTC.

This clonotype was detected ten times or more. The rearrangement uses TRBV28 and TRBJ2-7, with 10 positions matching TRBD1. The CDR3 length is 16 residues. Losses at the gene ends were 7 bases for V and 2 bases for J; bases not matched to a gene: 11. Per germline, CDR1 MDHEN and CDR2 SYDVKM. The CDR3: CASTLGTGVPPYEQYF. CDR3 DNA sequence: TGTGCCAGCACCCTCGGGACAGGGGTCCCCCCCTACGAGCAGTACTTC.

As to this clonotype: A junction boundary mismatches the germline segment, possibly from a read error. The chain uses TRBV6-5 and TRBJ2-7, with a possible D match to TRBD1 (6 bases). Germline V gene sequence: CDR1 MNHEY, CDR2 SVGAGI. CDR3 size: 14 residues. The CDR3 DNA follows: TGTGCCAGCAGTTACGACAGGCAGGGGCACGAGCAGTGCTTC. It is translated as CASSYDRQGHEQCF.

This chain links TRBV14 with TRBJ1-5; no clear D. The CDR3 spans 15 residues. V shed 4 bases and J shed 4 bases, with 14 bases lying between them. Germline CDR1 SGHDN, CDR2 FVKESK. CDR3 amino acids: CASSPQRVWNQPQHF. CDR3 DNA sequence: TGTGCCAGCAGCCCGCAGAGGGTTTGGAATCAGCCCCAGCATTTT.

This clonotype was counted ten times or more. V usage is TRBV20-1 and J usage is TRBJ2-7, with TRBD2 matching 7 bases. V dropped 6 bases and J dropped 2; count of bases not matched to a gene: 7. Per germline, CDR1 DFQATT and CDR2 SNEGSKA (reference sequence). The CDR3 extends over 13 amino acids. CDR3 DNA: TGCAGTGCAGCTAGCGGTCCAACCTACGAGCAGTACTTC. As protein: CSAASGPTYEQYF.

The chain employs TRBV2 and TRBJ1-1; 7 positions agree with TRBD1. The CDR3 is 16 residues long. Germline CDR1 SNHLY, CDR2 FYNNEI. The V segment lost 6 bases and the J segment 0 bases; nucleotides outside the gene matches: 10. CDR3 loop: CASSPPTGWVNTEAFF. Here the CDR3 DNA reads TGTGCCAGCAGCCCGCCGACAGGGTGGGTGAACACTGAAGCTTTCTTT.

This clonotype was observed a few times. The V gene is TRBV5-1, the J gene TRBJ2-7, with D tentatively TRBD1 (6 bases). This CDR3 comprises 13 residues. The germline V and J ends were trimmed by 0 bases and 7 bases, with 11 bases remaining between them. Germline CDR1 and CDR2: SGHRS and YFSETQ. Here the CDR3 DNA reads TGCGCCAGCAGCTTGGCCGGCAGGGGTGAGCAGTACTTC. Translated, it gives CASSLAGRGEQYF.

At least ten counts were recorded for this clonotype. V gene TRBV6-2 or TRBV6-3 combines with J gene TRBJ1-5; D gene unclear. Germline assignment: CDR1 MNHEY and CDR2 SVGEGT. The V and J ends lost 3 bases and 6 bases respectively, with 18 bases between them. The CDR3 contains 16 residues. The CDR3 DNA follows: TGTGCCAGCAGTTATTCGGCGGCCGCCTCGGGTCAGCCCCAGCATTTT. Translated, it gives CASSYSAAASGQPQHF.

This clonotype was observed many times. The chain combines TRBV28 with TRBJ1-1; TRBD1 matches 11 bases. V lost 4 bases to trimming and J lost 5 bases; unmatched junction nucleotides: 12. CDR3 size: 17 residues. CDR1 and CDR2 (germline): MDHEN, SYDVKM. The CDR3: CASSSPGQGEGRTEAFF. CDR3 nucleotide sequence: TGTGCCAGCAGTTCTCCGGGACAGGGGGAAGGGAGGACTGAAGCTTTCTTT. The variable domain in full, with the rest retrieved from reference TRBV28 and TRBJ1-1, is DVKVTQSSRYLVKRTGEKVFLECVQDMDHENMFWYRQDPGLGLRLIYFSYDVKMKEKGDIPEGYSVSREKKERFSLILESASTNQTSMYLCASSSPGQGEGRTEAFFGQGTRLTVV.

This clonotype showed up many times. The chain has TRBV12-3 or TRBV12-4 and TRBJ1-1, with D perhaps matching TRBD1 (6 bases). Between the trimmed V and J ends, which lost 5 bases and 8 bases, there was a span of 18 bases. This CDR3 spans 14 amino acids. The CDR3 sequence is CASSDRARGIEAFF. The CDR3 DNA sequence: TGTGCCAGCAGTGACCGGGCCAGGGGAATAGAAGCTTTCTTT.

This clonotype has a count of ten or more. This chain uses TRBV11-2 with TRBJ1-1; a weak D match, TRBD1 (5 bases). The CDR3 loop spans 14 amino acids. Germline V gene sequence: CDR1 SGHAT, CDR2 FQNNGV. V lost 1 base, J lost 0 bases, and 6 bases lay in between. The CDR3 reads CASSLGGVNTEAFF. CDR3 nucleotide sequence: TGTGCCAGCAGCTTAGGAGGGGTGAACACTGAAGCTTTCTTT.

This clonotype was picked up a small number of times. The chain couples TRBV5-5 to TRBJ1-1; 7 nucleotides agree with TRBD1. The CDR3 loop spans 15 amino acids. The germline CDR1 and CDR2 sequences are SGHKS and YYEKEE (reference sequence). The V segment lost 6 bases and the J segment 9 bases; nucleotides outside the gene matches: 17. In DNA, the CDR3 is TGTGCCAGCACCAGGCTAGGGGGCTACCTGGACCAAGCTTTCTTT. It yields the protein CASTRLGGYLDQAFF.